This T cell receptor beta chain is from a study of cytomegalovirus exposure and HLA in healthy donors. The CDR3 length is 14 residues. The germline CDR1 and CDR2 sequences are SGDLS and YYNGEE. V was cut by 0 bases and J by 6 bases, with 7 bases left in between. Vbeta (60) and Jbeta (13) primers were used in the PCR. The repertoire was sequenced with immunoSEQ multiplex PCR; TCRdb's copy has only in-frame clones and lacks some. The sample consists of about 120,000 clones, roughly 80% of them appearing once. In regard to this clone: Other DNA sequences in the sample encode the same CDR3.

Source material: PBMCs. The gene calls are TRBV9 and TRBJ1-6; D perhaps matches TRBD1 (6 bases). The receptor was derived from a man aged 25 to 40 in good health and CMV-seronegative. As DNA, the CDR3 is TGTGCCAGCAGCGTAGGGGGGCTTAATTCACCCCTCCACTTT. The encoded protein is CASSVGGLNSPLHF.